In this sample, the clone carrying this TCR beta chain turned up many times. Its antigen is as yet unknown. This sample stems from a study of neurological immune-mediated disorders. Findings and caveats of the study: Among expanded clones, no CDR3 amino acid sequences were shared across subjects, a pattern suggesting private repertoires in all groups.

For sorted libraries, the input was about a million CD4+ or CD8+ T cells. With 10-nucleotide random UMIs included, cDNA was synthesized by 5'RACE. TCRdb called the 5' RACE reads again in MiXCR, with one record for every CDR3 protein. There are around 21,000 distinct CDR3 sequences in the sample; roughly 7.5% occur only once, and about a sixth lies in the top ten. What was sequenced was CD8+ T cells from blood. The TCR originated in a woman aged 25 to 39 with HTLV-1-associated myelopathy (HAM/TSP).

The CDR3 loop is CASSGGGPGYGYTF. DNA for the CDR3: TGTGCCAGCAGCGGGGGGGGGCCTGGCTATGGCTACACCTTC. The chain employs TRBV6-5 and TRBJ1-2; TRBD1 might be the D (6 bases). The germline V and J ends were trimmed by 6 bases and 4 bases, with 15 bases remaining between them. The CDR3 covers 14 residues. The germline V gene encodes CDR1 MNHEY and CDR2 SVGAGI.